Presented here are 19 T cell receptor beta chains from one specimen sequenced in a study of CD8+CD57+ T cells in acquired aplastic anemia. Profiling that covered TCR beta VDJ and CDR3 relied on genomic DNA as its template. TCRdb reprocessed the reads via MiXCR and lists one record per CDR3 protein. The table has roughly 300,000 distinct CDR3 sequences, approximately 55% seen once; the top ten hold 6.5% to 10%. The source material was sorted CD4+, CD8+, or CD8+CD57+ T cells (not recorded which) from PBMCs. The receptor source for this set is a human donor with severe aplastic anemia or a healthy control (not recorded which).

This clonotype was seen only a few times. This chain joins TRBV24-1 and TRBJ2-3; D could derive from TRBD1 or TRBD2 (6 bases each). V lost 11 bases, J lost 3 bases, and 17 bases lay in between. The CDR3 length is 14 residues. CDR1 is KGHDR and CDR2 is SFDVKD in the germline V gene. CDR3 nucleotide sequence: TGTGCCATCTCCCCGGGGGCAAGGACAGATACGCAGTATTTT. Translation gives CAISPGARTDTQYF.

This sequence joins TRBV7-2 and TRBJ2-1; D is unclear. The CDR3 is 13 residues long. The V end lost 5 bases, the J end lost 5 bases, and 10 bases lay between the germline ends. The germline gives CDR1 SGHTA, CDR2 FQGNSA. CDR3 loop: CASSPGPDNEQFF. The DNA for the CDR3 is TGTGCCAGCAGCCCCGGGCCAGACAATGAGCAGTTCTTC.

This sequence joins TRBV7-2 and TRBJ2-7; the D is unclear. The CDR3 extends over 14 amino acids. Germline lookup yields CDR1 SGHTA and CDR2 FQGNSA. V lost 1 base to trimming and J lost 4 bases, with 11 bases between them. CDR3 region: CASSLVGYGYEQYF. CDR3 bases: TGTGCCAGCAGCTTAGTCGGGTATGGGTACGAGCAGTACTTC.

The rearrangement links TRBV25-1 to TRBJ1-2; D call uncertain. V lost 2 bases and J lost 2, with 15 bases in between. The CDR3 runs 16 residues. CDR1 and CDR2 (germline): MGHDK, SYGVNS. DNA for the CDR3: TGTGCCAGCAGTGAAGAAGAGTGGGGAACCAACTATGGCTACACCTTC. It encodes CASSEEEWGTNYGYTF.

This clonotype was detected ten times or more. The chain employs TRBV5-1 and TRBJ1-4; D perhaps matches TRBD1 (6 bases). Trimming cost V 1 base and J 5 bases, with 12 bases left between them. The CDR3 length is 15 residues. The germline V gene has CDR1 SGHRS and CDR2 YFSETQ. CDR3 sequence reads: CASSLYGQSNEKLFF. For the CDR3, the DNA is TGCGCCAGCAGCTTGTATGGACAGTCCAATGAAAAACTGTTTTTT. Together with reference TRBV5-1 and TRBJ1-4, the CDR3 gives the full variable domain: KAGVTQTPRYLIKTRGQQVTLSCSPISGHRSVSWYQQTPGQGLQFLFEYFSETQRNKGNFPGRFSGRQFSNSRSEMNVSTLELGDSALYLCASSLYGQSNEKLFFGSGTQLSVL.

To note about this clonotype: Compared with germline, one end of the junction differs, possibly owing to a read error. V and J are TRBV5-4 and TRBJ2-5; D is undetermined. Germline CDR1 is SGHNT and CDR2 is YYREEE (reference sequence). The length of the CDR3 is 14 residues. The CDR3, as DNA: TGTGCCAGCAGCGTAGGTAGGCACCGAGAGACCCGGTACTTC. Encoded protein: CASSVGRHRETRYF.

The genes are TRBV5-1 and TRBJ1-6, with 11 bases identical to TRBD1. This CDR3 contains 17 residues. Germline CDR1 is SGHRS and CDR2 is YFSETQ. V dropped 4 bases and J dropped 10; count of bases not matched to a gene: 13. This CDR3 reads CASSTGTGGSSWSPLHF. CDR3 in DNA: TGCGCCAGCAGCACCGGGACAGGGGGATCGTCCTGGTCACCCCTCCACTTT.

The chain employs TRBV20-1 and TRBJ2-3; 9 bases fit TRBD2. This CDR3 spans 15 amino acids. The trim removed 2 bases at V and 4 bases at J, leaving 7 bases unmatched. Germline loops: CDR1 DFQATT, CDR2 SNEGSKA (reference sequence). The CDR3 coding sequence is TGCAGTGCTAGATCACTAGCGGGCGTGTCAGATACGCAGTATTTT. It yields the protein CSARSLAGVSDTQYF.

This chain links TRBV7-2 with TRBJ2-7, with 7 bases that match TRBD1. CDR3 length equals 17 residues. Unmatched junction bases numbered 13, after V lost 2 bases and J lost 3 bases. Germline V CDR1 and CDR2: SGHTA, FQGNSA. The CDR3 sequence is CASSLHTRGHRGYEQYF. CDR3 DNA: TGTGCCAGCAGCTTACACACCCGGGGACACAGGGGCTACGAGCAGTACTTC.

This clonotype was seen ten or more times. The chain recombines TRBV6-1 with TRBJ2-7; 7 nucleotides match TRBD1. CDR1 and CDR2 from the germline V gene are MNHNS and SASEGT. The CDR3 runs to 15 residues. Germline trimming cut 6 bases from V and 2 bases from J; bases unmatched to any gene: 10. The CDR3 loop reads CASRYDRAKTYEQYF. The DNA for the CDR3 is TGTGCCAGCAGATATGACAGGGCTAAGACCTACGAGCAGTACTTC.

This clonotype was seen once. The chain recombines TRBV20-1 with TRBJ2-7; TRBD1 matches at 10 bases. The V segment lost 4 bases and the J segment 3 bases; nucleotides outside the gene matches: 6. The germline V gene encodes CDR1 DFQATT and CDR2 SNEGSKA (reference sequence). This CDR3 is built from 14 residues. This CDR3 reads CSATSTGGGYEQYF. In DNA form, the CDR3 reads TGCAGTGCTACGTCGACAGGGGGCGGCTACGAGCAGTACTTC.

The genes are TRBV28 and TRBJ2-2; D possibly matches TRBD1 or TRBD2 (5 bases each). V was cut by 2 bases and J by 7 bases, with 14 bases left in between. Germline V CDR1 and CDR2: MDHEN, SYDVKM. The CDR3 totals 15 residues. CDR3 region: CASSLEGTWGGELFF. The CDR3 DNA sequence: TGTGCCAGCAGTTTAGAGGGGACCTGGGGCGGGGAGCTGTTTTTT. Full variable domain (remainder filled in from reference TRBV28 and TRBJ2-2): DVKVTQSSRYLVKRTGEKVFLECVQDMDHENMFWYRQDPGLGLRLIYFSYDVKMKEKGDIPEGYSVSREKKERFSLILESASTNQTSMYLCASSLEGTWGGELFFGEGSRLTVL.

The CDR3 DNA is TGTGCCAGCAGCTTAATCTCGGGACCGAACACTGAAGCTTTCTTT. Its translation is CASSLISGPNTEAFF. V gene TRBV7-8 combines with J gene TRBJ1-1; D may be TRBD1 (5 bases). Trimming removed 2 bases at V and 1 base at J, with 11 bases between. Germline assignment: CDR1 SGHVS and CDR2 FQNEAQ. The CDR3 sequence is 15 residues long. Complete variable domain (other parts from reference TRBV7-8 and TRBJ1-1): GAGVSQSPRYKVAKRGQDVALRCDPISGHVSLFWYQQALGQGPEFLTYFQNEAQLDKSGLPSDRFFAERPEGSVSTLKIQRTQQEDSAVYLCASSLISGPNTEAFFGQGTRLTVV.

The J gene is TRBJ1-2, the V gene TRBV6-1; 8 bases are a match to TRBD1. Trimming cost V 7 bases and J 8 bases; bases outside gene matches: 9. The CDR3 runs 13 residues. Germline V gene lookup returns CDR1 MNHNS and CDR2 SASEGT. CDR3 sequence reads: CASKVLQGEGYTF. As DNA, the CDR3 is TGTGCCAGCAAGGTCTTACAGGGGGAGGGCTACACCTTC.

This sequence joins TRBV5-1 and TRBJ2-7; no clear D. The CDR3 is made up of 17 amino acids. Trimming removed 1 base from V and 0 bases from J, with 17 bases in between. Germline values: CDR1 SGHRS, CDR2 YFSETQ. CDR3 protein: CASSLSFSPIASYEQYF. In nucleotides, the CDR3 is TGCGCCAGCAGCTTGTCTTTCTCGCCTATTGCCTCCTACGAGCAGTACTTC.

Details on this clonotype: One junction end disagrees with the germline gene, perhaps due to a read error. The rearrangement links TRBV11-2 to TRBJ2-5, with a weak D call TRBD2 (6 bases). This CDR3 has 13 amino acids. CDR1 and CDR2 (germline): SGHAT, FQNNGV. The CDR3 DNA follows: TGTACCAGCAGCTTGTGCGGGGAACAGACCCAGTACTTC. It is translated as CTSSLCGEQTQYF.

J is TRBJ1-1 and V is TRBV20-1; D might be TRBD1 (5 bases). The CDR3 is made up of 16 amino acids. Germline CDR1 DFQATT, CDR2 SNEGSKA (reference sequence). The V and J ends lost 3 bases and 0 bases respectively, with 17 bases between them. The CDR3 region is CSAREATGGMNTEAFF. CDR3 nucleotide sequence: TGCAGTGCTAGGGAGGCCACTGGGGGTATGAACACTGAAGCTTTCTTT.

This chain uses TRBV7-3 with TRBJ1-2, with D perhaps matching TRBD1 (6 bases). The CDR3 runs to 14 residues. V shed 1 base and J shed 5 bases, with 11 bases lying between them. In germline, CDR1 is SGHTA, CDR2 FQGTGA. The CDR3 DNA is TGTGCCAGCAGCTTAAGCTCGCAGGGGTATGGCTACACCTTC. Protein product: CASSLSSQGYGYTF.

This rearrangement joins TRBV9 to TRBJ1-6; 7 bases are shared with TRBD1. V lost 6 bases and J lost 7; bases outside the gene matches: 7. The CDR3 extends over 14 amino acids. CDR1 is SGDLS, CDR2 YYNGEE, per germline. Here the CDR3 reads CASNPGQVNSPLHF. DNA of the CDR3: TGTGCCAGCAACCCCGGACAGGTGAATTCACCCCTCCACTTT.